This entry is about one T cell receptor (beta chain). The sample belongs to a study of blood T cell repertoires in COVID-19. About the research overall: Samples came from the United States, Italy and Spain, spanning acute and convalescent COVID-19. T cells, B-cell-depleted T cells, or PBMCs provided the cDNA or gDNA that served as material.

Per the original data handling: Reference gene primer amplification gave nucleated cell count estimates. The data were produced by immunoSEQ multiplex PCR, yet TCRdb's version contains in-frame clones alone and is incomplete. V, J and clone size derive from that table, while D and trimming were established from the DNA sequence. The sample holds some 350,000 clones, around 90% seen once. Per the germline V gene, CDR1 is LNHDA and CDR2 is SQIVND (reference sequence). The CDR3 is made up of 14 amino acids. With 4 bases clipped from V and 5 bases from J, the junction kept 8 bases outside the gene matches.

The rearrangement uses TRBV19 and TRBJ2-7; 7 positions match TRBD1. This receptor was taken from a young man with active or convalescent COVID-19. Source material: peripheral blood. The CDR3 DNA reads as TGTGCCAGTAGTAACCCGGGACAGATCAACGAGCAGTACTTC. Protein: CASSNPGQINEQYF.